This passage covers 18 T cell receptor beta chains from one sample sequenced in a study of blood T cell repertoires in COVID-19. TCRdb keeps only in-frame clones here, not all; method: immunoSEQ multiplex PCR. The data contain more than 150,000 clones, around nine tenths of them seen just once; the ten biggest clones take up about 0.95%. The sequenced material came from peripheral blood. These receptors were taken from a young woman who had recovered from COVID-19.

V and J are TRBV6-1 and TRBJ2-7; D possibly corresponds to TRBD2 (6 bases). Germline V gene sequence: CDR1 MNHNS, CDR2 SASEGT. The CDR3 covers 14 residues. Trimming left V 2 bases short and J 3 bases short, with 11 bases between. This CDR3 reads CASSEWGENYEQYF. Written as DNA, the CDR3 is TGTGCCAGCAGTGAATGGGGGGAGAACTACGAGCAGTACTTC.

The chain links TRBV6-5 to TRBJ2-2; 8 bases match TRBD1. The CDR3 runs 13 residues. V shed 6 bases and J 4 bases; nucleotides not matched to a gene: 1. The germline V gene has CDR1 MNHEY and CDR2 SVGAGI. The CDR3 is CASRTGGTGELFF. The CDR3 region has the DNA TGTGCCAGCAGAACAGGGGGCACCGGGGAGCTGTTTTTT.

The gene calls are TRBV24-1 and TRBJ1-2; 11 bases align to TRBD1. The CDR3 is 14 residues long. V trimming: 4 bases; J trimming: 7 bases; junction bases outside the gene matches: 4. In germline, CDR1 is KGHDR, CDR2 SFDVKD. CDR3 residues: CATSDPGTGGGYTF. CDR3 in DNA: TGTGCCACCAGTGACCCCGGGACAGGGGGTGGCTACACCTTC.

This clone came up a few times. The chain recombines TRBV7-3 with TRBJ2-2, with 10 bases fitting TRBD1. V lost 6 bases and J lost 5; bases outside the gene matches: 12. Germline V gene lookup returns CDR1 SGHTA and CDR2 FQGTGA. This CDR3 is 17 amino acids long. CDR3 protein: CASRENVGTGETGELFF. Written as DNA, the CDR3 is TGTGCCAGCAGGGAGAACGTCGGGACAGGGGAGACCGGGGAGCTGTTTTTT.

This rearrangement joins TRBV4-1 to TRBJ2-7; D might be TRBD2 (6 bases). Germline loops: CDR1 MGHRA, CDR2 YSYEKL. CDR3 length: 15 amino acids. Trimming removed 1 base from V and 3 bases from J, with 13 bases in between. CDR3 in amino acids: CASSQAPSVLYEQYF. DNA for the CDR3: TGCGCCAGCAGCCAAGCGCCTAGCGTACTCTACGAGCAGTACTTC.

The chain carries TRBV4-1 and TRBJ1-4, with unresolved D. The germline CDR1 and CDR2 sequences are MGHRA and YSYEKL. The CDR3 consists of 14 residues. The germline V and J ends were trimmed by 2 bases and 7 bases, with 11 bases remaining between them. The CDR3 loop reads CASSQRDNGEKLFF. DNA of the CDR3: TGCGCCAGCAGCCAACGGGATAACGGTGAAAAACTGTTTTTT.

The chain recombines TRBV7-9 with TRBJ1-1, with a weak D call TRBD1 (5 bases). Germline CDR1 SEHNR, CDR2 FQNEAQ (reference sequence). CDR3 length: 13 amino acids. With 8 bases removed from V and 0 bases from J, the gap between germline ends came to 10 bases. The CDR3: CASLGVMNTEAFF. CDR3 in DNA: TGTGCCAGCTTAGGGGTCATGAACACTGAAGCTTTCTTT.

This chain connects TRBV6-2 or TRBV6-3 to TRBJ1-1, with D perhaps TRBD1 (6 bases). V shed 1 base and J shed 6 bases, with 9 bases lying between them. The CDR3 loop spans 13 amino acids. CDR1 is MNHEY and CDR2 is SVGEGT in the germline V gene. The CDR3 DNA follows: TGTGCCAGCAGTTACTTGAAGGGGGCTGAAGCTTTCTTT. This gives the protein CASSYLKGAEAFF.

CDR3 region: CASSFPGTEAFF. CDR3 nucleotide sequence: TGTGCCAGCAGCTTCCCAGGGACAGAAGCTTTCTTT. This sequence joins TRBV5-4 and TRBJ1-1, with D perhaps matching TRBD1 (6 bases). The CDR3 is made up of 12 amino acids. Between the trimmed V and J ends, which lost 2 bases and 8 bases, there was a span of 10 bases. Germline CDR1 SGHNT, CDR2 YYREEE (reference sequence).

The chain links TRBV5-8 to TRBJ2-5; 12 bases are shared with TRBD2. This CDR3 comprises 16 residues. Per the germline V gene, CDR1 is SGHTS and CDR2 is YDEGEE. Trimming removed 5 bases from V and 0 bases from J; junction bases left unmatched: 5. The CDR3: CASRTTSGRYQETQYF. CDR3 sequence (DNA): TGTGCCAGCAGGACCACTAGCGGGAGGTACCAAGAGACCCAGTACTTC.

In its sample, this clone was seen a few times. This sequence joins TRBV9 and TRBJ2-5, with D possibly matching TRBD1 (6 bases). This CDR3 is built from 16 residues. Trimming removed 3 bases at V and 4 bases at J, with 19 bases between. Germline V gene sequence: CDR1 SGDLS, CDR2 YYNGEE. CDR3 in DNA: TGTGCCAGCAGCGGATCCGGGACACACGAGGCAGAGACCCAGTACTTC. This encodes CASSGSGTHEAETQYF.

This clone was seen a handful of times. CDR3 region: CASSDSGQGEATEAFF. The CDR3 coding sequence is TGTGCCAGCAGTGACAGCGGACAGGGAGAGGCCACTGAAGCTTTCTTT. J is TRBJ1-1 and V is TRBV6-4; 8 nucleotides align to TRBD1. The CDR3 runs 16 residues. Looked up from germline, CDR1 is MRHNA and CDR2 is SNTAGT. V lost 2 bases to trimming and J lost 4 bases; unmatched junction nucleotides: 9.

The rearrangement uses TRBV7-2 and TRBJ1-2, with D possibly matching TRBD1 (6 bases). The CDR3 spans 13 residues. V shed 4 bases and J shed 4 bases, with 10 bases lying between them. CDR1 and CDR2 (germline): SGHTA, FQGNSA. The CDR3 is CASSSQGTYGYTF. CDR3 DNA: TGTGCCAGCAGCTCTCAGGGGACCTATGGCTACACCTTC.

The chain is built from TRBV2 and TRBJ1-1; D unresolved. This CDR3 spans 12 amino acids. Per the germline V gene, CDR1 is SNHLY and CDR2 is FYNNEI. The V gene lost 4 bases and the J gene lost 1 base, with 4 bases spanning the gap. The CDR3 DNA sequence: TGTGCCAGCAGTGTCGGGAACACTGAAGCTTTCTTT. Its protein product is CASSVGNTEAFF.

The chain joins TRBV2 to TRBJ1-2, with D unclear. The ends were cut back, 7 bases at V and 3 bases at J, with 12 bases in the middle. There are 13 residues in the CDR3. The germline V gene has CDR1 SNHLY and CDR2 FYNNEI. The CDR3 protein is CASKLSQDYGYTF. The CDR3 nucleotides read TGTGCCAGCAAACTTAGCCAAGACTATGGCTACACCTTC.

The rearrangement links TRBV2 to TRBJ2-7, with D hard to call. CDR3 length: 13 amino acids. Deletions cut 8 bases from V and 2 bases from J, with 13 bases between. Germline CDR1 and CDR2: SNHLY and FYNNEI. CDR3 nucleotide sequence: TGTGCCAGCTCGGCTCAGGAAGCCTACGAGCAGTACTTC. Its translation: CASSAQEAYEQYF.

This chain uses TRBV3-1 (or the pseudogene TRBV3-2) with TRBJ2-2; 7 bases map to TRBD1. The CDR3 length is 20 residues. V shed 6 bases, J shed 3 bases, and the junction held 22 bases outside the gene matches. Germline V gives CDR1 LGHDT, CDR2 YNNKEL (reference sequence). For the CDR3, the DNA is TGTGCCAGCAGTAATGTGCATGAATCACAGGGGAGAGGGGACACCGGGGAGCTGTTTTTT. This translates into CASSNVHESQGRGDTGELFF.

CDR3 nucleotide sequence: TGTGCCAGCAGTTTAGAGGGGCGGGGGTATGAGTACTTC. This codes for CASSLEGRGYEYF. J is TRBJ2-7 and V is TRBV12-3 or TRBV12-4, with TRBD2 matching over 7 bases. J lost 11 bases, V lost 1 base, and 8 bases had no gene match. The CDR3 loop spans 13 amino acids.